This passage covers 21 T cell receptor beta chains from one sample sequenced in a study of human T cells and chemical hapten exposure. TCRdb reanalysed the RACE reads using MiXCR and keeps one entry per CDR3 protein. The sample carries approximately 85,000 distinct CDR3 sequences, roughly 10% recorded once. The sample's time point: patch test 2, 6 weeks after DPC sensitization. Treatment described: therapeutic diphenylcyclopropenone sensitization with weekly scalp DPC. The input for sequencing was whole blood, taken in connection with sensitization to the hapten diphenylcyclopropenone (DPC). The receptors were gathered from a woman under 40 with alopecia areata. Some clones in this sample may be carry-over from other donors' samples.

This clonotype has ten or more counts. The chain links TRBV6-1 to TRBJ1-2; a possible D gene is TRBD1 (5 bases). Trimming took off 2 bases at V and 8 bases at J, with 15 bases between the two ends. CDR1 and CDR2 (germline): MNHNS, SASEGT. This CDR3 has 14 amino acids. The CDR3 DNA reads TGTGCCAGCAGTGAAAGTTGGCAGGGTAAAGGCTACACCTTC. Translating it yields CASSESWQGKGYTF.

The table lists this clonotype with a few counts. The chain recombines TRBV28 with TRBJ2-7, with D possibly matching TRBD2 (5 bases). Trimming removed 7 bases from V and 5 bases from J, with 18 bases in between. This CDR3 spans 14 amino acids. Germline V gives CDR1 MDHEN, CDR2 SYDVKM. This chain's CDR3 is CASNTPGYRHEQYF. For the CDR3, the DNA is TGTGCCAGCAACACCCCGGGATACCGTCACGAGCAGTACTTC.

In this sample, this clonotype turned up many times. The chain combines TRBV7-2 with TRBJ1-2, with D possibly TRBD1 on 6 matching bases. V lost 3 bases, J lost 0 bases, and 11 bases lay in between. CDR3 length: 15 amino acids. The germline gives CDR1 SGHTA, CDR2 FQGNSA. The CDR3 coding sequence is TGTGCCAGCAGCTTGGTGACAGGCGCTAACTATGGCTACACCTTC. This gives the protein CASSLVTGANYGYTF.

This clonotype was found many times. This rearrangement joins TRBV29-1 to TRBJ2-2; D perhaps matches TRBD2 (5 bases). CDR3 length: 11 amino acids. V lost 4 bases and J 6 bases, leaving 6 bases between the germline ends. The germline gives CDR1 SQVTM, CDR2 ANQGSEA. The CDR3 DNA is TGCAGCGTTGGGGAGTCCGGGGAGCTGTTTTTT. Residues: CSVGESGELFF.

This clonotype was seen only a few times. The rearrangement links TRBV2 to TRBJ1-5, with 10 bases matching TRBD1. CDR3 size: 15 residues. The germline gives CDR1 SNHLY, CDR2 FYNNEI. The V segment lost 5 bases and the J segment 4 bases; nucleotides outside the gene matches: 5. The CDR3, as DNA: TGTGCCAGCAGTTTTGACAGGGGGCTAAATCAGCCCCAGCATTTT. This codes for CASSFDRGLNQPQHF.

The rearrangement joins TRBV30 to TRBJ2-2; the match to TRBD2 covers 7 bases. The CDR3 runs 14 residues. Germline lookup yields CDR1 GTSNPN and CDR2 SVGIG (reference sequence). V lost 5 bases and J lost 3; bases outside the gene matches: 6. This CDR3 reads CAWQTSRYTGELFF. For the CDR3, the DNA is TGTGCCTGGCAGACTAGCCGTTACACCGGGGAGCTGTTTTTT.

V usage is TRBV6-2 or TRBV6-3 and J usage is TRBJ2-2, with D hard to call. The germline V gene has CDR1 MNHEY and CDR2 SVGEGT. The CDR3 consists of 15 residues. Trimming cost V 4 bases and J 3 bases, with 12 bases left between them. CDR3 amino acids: CASSSVKGHTGELFF. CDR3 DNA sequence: TGTGCCAGCAGTTCGGTAAAGGGCCACACCGGGGAGCTGTTTTTT.

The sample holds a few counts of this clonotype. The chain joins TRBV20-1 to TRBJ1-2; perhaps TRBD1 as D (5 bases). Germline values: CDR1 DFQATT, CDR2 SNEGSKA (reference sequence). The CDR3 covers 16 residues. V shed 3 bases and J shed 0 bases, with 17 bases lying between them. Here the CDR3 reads CSASSRAGTSNYGYTF. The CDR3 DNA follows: TGCAGTGCTAGTTCACGGGCAGGGACCTCTAACTATGGCTACACCTTC.

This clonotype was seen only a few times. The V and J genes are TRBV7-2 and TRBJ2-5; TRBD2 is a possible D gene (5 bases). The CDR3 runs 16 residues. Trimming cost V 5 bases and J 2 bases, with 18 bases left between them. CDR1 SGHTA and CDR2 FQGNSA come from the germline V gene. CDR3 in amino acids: CASSPYLGVLQETQYF. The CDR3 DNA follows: TGTGCCAGCAGCCCCTACTTGGGAGTACTACAAGAGACCCAGTACTTC.

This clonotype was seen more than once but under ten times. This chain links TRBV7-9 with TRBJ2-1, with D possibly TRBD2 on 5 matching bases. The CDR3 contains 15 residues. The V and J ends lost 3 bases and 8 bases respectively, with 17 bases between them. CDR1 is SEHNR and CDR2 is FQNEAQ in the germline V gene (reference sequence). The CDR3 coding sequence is TGTGCCAGCAGCTTTTTGTCGGGAAATGGCGATGAGCAGTTCTTC. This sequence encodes CASSFLSGNGDEQFF.

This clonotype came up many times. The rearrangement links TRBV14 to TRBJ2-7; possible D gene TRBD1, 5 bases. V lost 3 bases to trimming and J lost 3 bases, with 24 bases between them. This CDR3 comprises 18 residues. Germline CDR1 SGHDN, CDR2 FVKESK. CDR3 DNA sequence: TGTGCCAGCAGCCAGGCCCTTTTTTTTTCAGGGCTTCGCTACGAGCAGTACTTC. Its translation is CASSQALFFSGLRYEQYF.

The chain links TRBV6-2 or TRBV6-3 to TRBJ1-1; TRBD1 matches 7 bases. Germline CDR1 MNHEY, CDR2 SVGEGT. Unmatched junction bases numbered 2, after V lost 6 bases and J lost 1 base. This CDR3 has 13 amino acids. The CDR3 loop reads CASRGTANTEAFF. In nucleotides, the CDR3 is TGTGCCAGCAGAGGGACAGCGAACACTGAAGCTTTCTTT.

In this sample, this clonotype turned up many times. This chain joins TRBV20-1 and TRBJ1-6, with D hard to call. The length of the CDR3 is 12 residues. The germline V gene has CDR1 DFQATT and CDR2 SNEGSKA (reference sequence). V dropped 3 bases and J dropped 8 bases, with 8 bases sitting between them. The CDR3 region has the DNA TGCAGTGCTAGCCGAATGGATTCACCCCTCCACTTT. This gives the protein CSASRMDSPLHF.

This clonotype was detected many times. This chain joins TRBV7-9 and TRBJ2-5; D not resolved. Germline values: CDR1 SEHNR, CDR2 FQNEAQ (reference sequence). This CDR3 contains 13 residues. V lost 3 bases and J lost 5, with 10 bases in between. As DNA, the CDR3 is TGTGCCAGCAGCTTTAGCCAGTCGGAGACCCAGTACTTC. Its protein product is CASSFSQSETQYF.

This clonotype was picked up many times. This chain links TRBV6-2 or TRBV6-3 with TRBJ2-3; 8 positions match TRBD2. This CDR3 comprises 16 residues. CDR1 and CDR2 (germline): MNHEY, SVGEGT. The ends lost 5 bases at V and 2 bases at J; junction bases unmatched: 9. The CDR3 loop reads CASSPPDGGATDTQYF. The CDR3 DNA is TGTGCCAGCAGTCCCCCTGACGGGGGGGCCACAGATACGCAGTATTTT.

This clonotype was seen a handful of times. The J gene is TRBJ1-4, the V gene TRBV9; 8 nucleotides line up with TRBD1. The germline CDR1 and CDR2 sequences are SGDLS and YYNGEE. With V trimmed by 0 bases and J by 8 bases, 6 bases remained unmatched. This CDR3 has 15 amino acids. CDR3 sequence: CASSVAQGAEEKLFF. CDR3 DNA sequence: TGTGCCAGCAGCGTAGCCCAGGGGGCAGAAGAAAAACTGTTTTTT.

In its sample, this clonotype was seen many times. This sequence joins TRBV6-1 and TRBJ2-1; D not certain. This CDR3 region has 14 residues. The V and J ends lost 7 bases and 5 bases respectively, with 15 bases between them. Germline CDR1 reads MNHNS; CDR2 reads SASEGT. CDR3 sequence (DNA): TGTGCCAGCAAAAGGGCAGCTGTAGACAATGAGCAGTTCTTC. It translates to CASKRAAVDNEQFF.

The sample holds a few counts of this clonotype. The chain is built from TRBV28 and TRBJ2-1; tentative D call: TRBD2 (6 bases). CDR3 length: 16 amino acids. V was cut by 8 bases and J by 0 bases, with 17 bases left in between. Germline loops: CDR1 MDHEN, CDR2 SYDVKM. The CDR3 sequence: CASGDFLPSSYNEQFF. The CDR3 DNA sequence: TGTGCCAGCGGGGACTTCCTTCCGAGCTCCTACAATGAGCAGTTCTTC.

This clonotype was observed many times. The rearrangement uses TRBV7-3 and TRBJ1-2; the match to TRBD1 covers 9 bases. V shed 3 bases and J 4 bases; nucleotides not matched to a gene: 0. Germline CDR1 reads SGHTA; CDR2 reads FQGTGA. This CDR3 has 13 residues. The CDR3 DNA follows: TGTGCCAGCAGCTTGGACAGGGGCTATGGCTACACCTTC. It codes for CASSLDRGYGYTF.

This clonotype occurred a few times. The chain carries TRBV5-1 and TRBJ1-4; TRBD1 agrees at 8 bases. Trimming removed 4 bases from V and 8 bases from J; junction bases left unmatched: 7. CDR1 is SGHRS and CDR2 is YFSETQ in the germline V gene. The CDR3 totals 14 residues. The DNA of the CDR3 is TGCGCCAGCAGCATGTCCCGGGACAGGGAAAAACTGTTTTTT. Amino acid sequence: CASSMSRDREKLFF.

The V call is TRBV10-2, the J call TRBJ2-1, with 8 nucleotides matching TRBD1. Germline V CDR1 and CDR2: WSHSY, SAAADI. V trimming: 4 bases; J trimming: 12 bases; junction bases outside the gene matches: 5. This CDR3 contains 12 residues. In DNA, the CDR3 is TGCGCCAGCAGTGTTGACAGGGGAGGGCAGTTCTTC. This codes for CASSVDRGGQFF.